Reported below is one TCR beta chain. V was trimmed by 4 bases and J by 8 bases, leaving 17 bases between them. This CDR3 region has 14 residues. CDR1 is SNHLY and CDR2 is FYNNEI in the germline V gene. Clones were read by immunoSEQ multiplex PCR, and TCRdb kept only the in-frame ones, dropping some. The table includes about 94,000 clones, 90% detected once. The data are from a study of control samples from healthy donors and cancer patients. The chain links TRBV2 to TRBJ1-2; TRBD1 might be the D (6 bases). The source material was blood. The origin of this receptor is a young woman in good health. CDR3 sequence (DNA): TGTGCCAGCAGTGTAACGGGACAAATTATAGGCTACACCTTC. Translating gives CASSVTGQIIGYTF.